A single sample is the source of the 27 T cell receptor beta chains below, sequenced in a study of blood T cells in healthy people across ages. A J-beta primer mix and a sample-barcoded 5' primer were used in a second PCR of about 7 to 12 cycles. In TCRdb, the 5' RACE reads were re-called with MiXCR into one record per CDR3 protein. The data contain 550,000 to 600,000 distinct CDR3 sequences, roughly 28% of them singletons. The source material was blood. Receptor source: a woman in her 70s in good health.

The chain employs TRBV5-1 and TRBJ2-1, with D perhaps being TRBD1 or TRBD2 (5 bases each). Germline V gene sequence: CDR1 SGHRS, CDR2 YFSETQ. The germline V and J ends were trimmed by 0 bases and 0 bases, with 10 bases remaining between them. This CDR3 comprises 16 residues. The CDR3: CASSLDGGTSYNEQFF. The CDR3, as DNA: TGCGCCAGCAGCTTGGATGGGGGAACCTCCTACAATGAGCAGTTCTTC.

This clonotype was detected many times. The V call is TRBV7-2, the J call TRBJ2-3, with TRBD2 identical over 9 bases. This CDR3 is built from 19 residues. V was clipped by 1 base and J by 0 bases; unmatched bases: 11. The V gene's germline CDR1 is SGHTA and CDR2 FQGNSA. The CDR3: CASSLVALAGPTSTDTQYF. CDR3 nucleotide sequence: TGTGCCAGCAGCTTAGTAGCCCTAGCGGGACCGACTAGCACAGATACGCAGTATTTT.

This clonotype was counted a single time. J is TRBJ2-5 and V is TRBV7-2; TRBD2 agrees at 9 bases. V lost 6 bases to trimming and J lost 5 bases; unmatched junction nucleotides: 10. The germline V gene encodes CDR1 SGHTA and CDR2 FQGNSA. This CDR3 is 15 amino acids long. DNA of the CDR3: TGTGCCAGCAGTCCCAGCGGGGGGCTGGTTGAGACCCAGTACTTC. The encoded protein is CASSPSGGLVETQYF.

The rearrangement links TRBV21-1 to TRBJ2-5. TRBV21-1 is reported as a pseudogene. The CDR3 is 13 residues long. As DNA, the CDR3 is TGTGCCATACTCCAAAATCGGGGAGAGACCCAGTACTTC. Protein: CAILQNRGETQYF.

This clonotype was seen only a few times. The chain joins TRBV18 to TRBJ1-2, with 9 nucleotides matching TRBD1. This CDR3 has 14 amino acids. The J segment lost 6 bases and the V segment lost 3 bases, leaving 5 bases of the junction unmatched. Germline CDR1 is KGHSH and CDR2 is LQKENI. CDR3 sequence reads: CASSPLDRGDGYTF. In nucleotides, the CDR3 is TGTGCCAGCTCACCCCTGGACAGGGGAGATGGCTACACCTTC.

This clonotype was observed a few times. This chain links TRBV9 with TRBJ2-3; possibly TRBD1 for D (6 bases). Germline V lookup: CDR1 SGDLS, CDR2 YYNGEE. This CDR3 is built from 16 residues. V lost 3 bases to trimming and J lost 8 bases, with 22 bases between them. CDR3 nucleotides: TGTGCCAGCAGCGCTGGATCGACAGGTATCTTTGGTACGCAGTATTTT. Encoded protein: CASSAGSTGIFGTQYF.

The chain joins TRBV5-1 to TRBJ1-2; TRBD1 matches at 7 bases. J gave up 3 bases and V 4 bases, and 9 bases lay outside the gene matches. This CDR3 contains 15 residues. CDR1 SGHRS and CDR2 YFSETQ come from the germline V gene. CDR3 nucleotide sequence: TGCGCCAGCAGCCGCCAAGGGGGCCTGGACTATGGCTACACCTTC. Encoded protein: CASSRQGGLDYGYTF.

This chain's CDR3 is CASSQNLAGGLYEQYF. The DNA for the CDR3 is TGCGCCAGCAGCCAGAACTTAGCGGGGGGATTATACGAGCAGTACTTC. V is TRBV4-1 and J is TRBJ2-5; 10 bases match TRBD2. The J call may be incorrect, as the DNA end agrees better with TRBJ2-7. Germline V gene lookup returns CDR1 MGHRA and CDR2 YSYEKL. This CDR3 contains 16 residues.

The rearrangement joins TRBV10-3 to TRBJ2-5; D may be TRBD1 (5 bases). V lost 5 bases to trimming and J lost 1 base, with 11 bases between them. The germline gives CDR1 ENHRY, CDR2 SYGVKD. This CDR3 region has 14 residues. The CDR3 DNA reads TGTGCCATCAGTTCTACAGGCGGCCAAGAGACCCAGTACTTC. Its translation: CAISSTGGQETQYF.

Details on this clonotype: One junction end disagrees with the germline gene, perhaps due to a read error. The chain couples TRBV7-8 to TRBJ2-7, with 8 nucleotides matching TRBD2. There are 14 residues in the CDR3. Germline V gene lookup returns CDR1 SGHVS and CDR2 FQNEAQ. The CDR3 nucleotides are TGTGTCAGCAGCACTAGCGGACCATCCTACGAGCAGTACTTC. Translated: CVSSTSGPSYEQYF.

This clonotype was picked up a small number of times. The V call is TRBV11-1, the J call TRBJ2-4, with 8 bases identical to TRBD2. CDR1 and CDR2 (germline): SGHAT, FQDESV (reference sequence). V shed 4 bases, J shed 7 bases, and the junction held 9 bases outside the gene matches. The CDR3 totals 15 residues. CDR3 region: CASSSPGTRGNIQYF. The CDR3 DNA is TGTGCCAGCAGCTCGCCCGGGACTAGGGGGAACATTCAGTACTTC. Full variable domain (remainder filled in from reference TRBV11-1 and TRBJ2-4): EAEVAQSPRYKITEKSQAVAFWCDPISGHATLYWYRQILGQGPELLVQFQDESVVDDSQLPKDRFSAERLKGVDSTLKIQPAELGDSAMYLCASSSPGTRGNIQYFGAGTRLSVL.

J is TRBJ1-5 and V is TRBV6-2 or TRBV6-3, with D perhaps matching TRBD1 (5 bases). Trimming pared 0 bases from V and 0 bases from J, leaving 12 bases between. There are 17 residues in the CDR3. Germline lookup yields CDR1 MNHEY and CDR2 SVGEGT. In DNA, the CDR3 is TGTGCCAGCAGTTACTCGGGACTGTTGAATAGCAATCAGCCCCAGCATTTT. This gives the protein CASSYSGLLNSNQPQHF.

The chain employs TRBV4-3 and TRBJ2-1; 9 bases line up with TRBD2. The ends lost 0 bases at V and 0 bases at J; junction bases unmatched: 3. The CDR3 extends over 17 amino acids. CDR1 is LGHNA and CDR2 is YSLEER in the germline V gene. The CDR3 sequence: CASSQDYSGSSYNEQFF. CDR3 DNA sequence: TGCGCCAGCAGCCAAGATTATAGCGGGAGCTCCTACAATGAGCAGTTCTTC.

The rearrangement links TRBV7-2 to TRBJ2-1; D ambiguous. V was clipped by 4 bases and J by 5 bases, with 15 bases between them. CDR1 is SGHTA and CDR2 is FQGNSA in the germline V gene. CDR3 size: 15 residues. CDR3 coding DNA: TGTGCCAGCAGCTACATGGCGGCAGACCACAATGAGCAGTTCTTC. Translation: CASSYMAADHNEQFF.

The V gene is TRBV30, the J gene TRBJ1-1; perhaps TRBD1 as D (5 bases). Looked up from germline, CDR1 is GTSNPN and CDR2 is SVGIG (reference sequence). Trimming pared 3 bases from V and 7 bases from J, leaving 18 bases between. The CDR3 length is 14 residues. CDR3 sequence: CAWRSGRSTGEAFF. The CDR3 DNA reads as TGTGCCTGGAGGTCGGGACGCTCAACAGGTGAAGCTTTCTTT.

In this sample, this clonotype turned up once. The genes are TRBV25-1 and TRBJ1-2; D remains unclear. This CDR3 has 14 amino acids. Germline V gene lookup returns CDR1 MGHDK and CDR2 SYGVNS. V lost 2 bases and J lost 4, with 11 bases in between. This chain's CDR3 is CASSEEEGAYGYTF. The CDR3 DNA reads as TGTGCCAGCAGTGAAGAGGAAGGCGCCTATGGCTACACCTTC.

This clonotype was detected once. This sequence joins TRBV29-1 and TRBJ2-1; possible D gene TRBD1, 5 bases. Germline CDR1 and CDR2: SQVTM and ANQGSEA. The CDR3 covers 12 residues. V lost 3 bases and J 3 bases, leaving 6 bases between the germline ends. Here the CDR3 DNA reads TGCAGCGTTGACGACAGCTACAATGAGCAGTTCTTC. Translated, it gives CSVDDSYNEQFF.

This clonotype has just a few counts. V usage is TRBV12-3 or TRBV12-4 and J usage is TRBJ2-7; D gene ambiguous. This CDR3 contains 11 residues. V lost 4 bases, J lost 5 bases, and 6 bases lay in between. The DNA for the CDR3 is TGTGCCAGCAGTTCGCTGGACGAGCAGTACTTC. It encodes CASSSLDEQYF.

This clonotype was seen many times. The chain is built from TRBV5-1 and TRBJ2-5; the D gene is possibly TRBD1 (5 bases). CDR3 length equals 13 residues. Germline V gene lookup returns CDR1 SGHRS and CDR2 YFSETQ. V gave up 4 bases and J gave up 0 bases, with 7 bases separating them. CDR3 bases: TGCGCCAGCAGCCCGGACAACCAAGAGACCCAGTACTTC. This encodes CASSPDNQETQYF.

The V gene is TRBV5-6, the J gene TRBJ2-1, with D tentatively TRBD2 (7 bases). The V end was cut by 2 bases, the J end by 3 bases, with 12 bases between. Germline assignment: CDR1 SGHDT and CDR2 YYEEEE. This CDR3 region has 15 residues. As DNA, the CDR3 is TGTGCCAGCAGCTTTGGCGGGGGCCACTACAATGAGCAGTTCTTC. Its protein is CASSFGGGHYNEQFF.

A remark on this clonotype: Its ends do not fully match the called genes, so a read error is possible. The genes are TRBV2 and TRBJ1-4; D might be TRBD1 (5 bases). Germline CDR1 and CDR2: SNHLY and FYNNEI. The CDR3 length is 14 residues. For the CDR3, the DNA is TGTGGCAGCATACAGGAGGCAACTAATGAAAAACTGTTTTTT. It specifies CGSIQEATNEKLFF.

The chain carries TRBV4-1 and TRBJ2-5; TRBD2 agrees at 11 bases. The CDR3 runs 17 residues. CDR1 and CDR2 (germline): MGHRA, YSYEKL. With V trimmed by 0 bases and J by 1 base, 4 bases remained unmatched. CDR3 region: CASSQERLAGGQETQYF. The DNA for the CDR3 is TGCGCCAGCAGCCAAGAGAGGCTAGCGGGGGGCCAAGAGACCCAGTACTTC.

The rearrangement joins TRBV7-3 to TRBJ1-4; D is uncertain. The V end lost 0 bases, the J end lost 4 bases, and 9 bases lay between the germline ends. The CDR3 has 15 amino acids. Germline lookup yields CDR1 SGHTA and CDR2 FQGTGA. CDR3 loop: CASSLTRVNNEKLFF. The CDR3 coding sequence is TGTGCCAGCAGCTTAACGAGGGTTAATAATGAAAAACTGTTTTTT.

Details on this clonotype: It is likely a read error, because the conserved phenylalanine at the end of the CDR3 is missing. This chain joins TRBV7-8 and TRBJ2-3, with 8 bases aligning to TRBD2. CDR3 length: 13 residues. V gave up 6 bases and J gave up 2 bases; unmatched junction bases: 1. Germline assignment: CDR1 SGHVS and CDR2 FQNEAQ. The DNA of the CDR3 is TGTGCCAGCAGAGCGGGAGACACAGATACGCAGTATCTT. Amino acid sequence: CASRAGDTDTQYL.

This clonotype was seen more than once but under ten times. The V call is TRBV20-1, the J call TRBJ2-5; a possible D gene is TRBD1 (6 bases). Trimming removed 6 bases at V and 9 bases at J, with 29 bases between. The CDR3 has 16 residues. In germline, CDR1 is DFQATT, CDR2 SNEGSKA (reference sequence). CDR3 in DNA: TGCAGTGCAGGGGGACCGCTAATCATAAACCGGGTGGCCCAGTACTTC. This translates into CSAGGPLIINRVAQYF.

This rearrangement joins TRBV29-1 to TRBJ2-3; 7 bases align to TRBD1. This CDR3 has 17 amino acids. Germline trimming cut 7 bases from V and 0 bases from J; bases unmatched to any gene: 16. Germline V gene lookup returns CDR1 SQVTM and CDR2 ANQGSEA. The CDR3 loop reads CSAPFDREPTSTDTQYF. CDR3 coding DNA: TGCAGCGCCCCATTCGACAGGGAGCCTACTAGCACAGATACGCAGTATTTT.

In its sample, this clonotype was seen a few times. V and J are TRBV6-2 or TRBV6-3 and TRBJ1-2; 12 bases agree with TRBD1. Germline V lookup: CDR1 MNHEY, CDR2 SVGEGT. This CDR3 has 16 amino acids. Trimming removed 6 bases from V and 6 bases from J; junction bases left unmatched: 11. In DNA form, the CDR3 reads TGTGCCAGCAGAGAGTCCGGGACAGGGGGCTCAGATGGCTACACCTTC. Amino acid sequence: CASRESGTGGSDGYTF.